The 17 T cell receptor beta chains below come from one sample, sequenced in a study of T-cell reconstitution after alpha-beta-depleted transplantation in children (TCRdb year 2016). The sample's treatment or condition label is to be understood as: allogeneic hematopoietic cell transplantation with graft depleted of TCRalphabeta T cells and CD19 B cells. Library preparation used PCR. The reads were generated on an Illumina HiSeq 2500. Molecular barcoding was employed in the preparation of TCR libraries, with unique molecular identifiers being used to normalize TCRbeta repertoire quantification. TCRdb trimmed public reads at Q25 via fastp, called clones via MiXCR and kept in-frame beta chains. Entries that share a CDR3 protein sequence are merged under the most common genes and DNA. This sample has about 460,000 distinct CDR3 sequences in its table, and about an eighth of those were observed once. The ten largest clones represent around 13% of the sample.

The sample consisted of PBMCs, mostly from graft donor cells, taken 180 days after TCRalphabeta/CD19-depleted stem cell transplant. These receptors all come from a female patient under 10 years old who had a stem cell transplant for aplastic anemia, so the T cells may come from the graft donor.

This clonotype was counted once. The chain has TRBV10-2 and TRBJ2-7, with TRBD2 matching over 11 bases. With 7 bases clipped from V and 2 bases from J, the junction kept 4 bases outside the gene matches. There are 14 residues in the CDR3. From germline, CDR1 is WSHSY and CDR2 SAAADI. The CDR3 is CASTPGLAAYEQYV. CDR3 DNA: TGCGCCAGCACTCCGGGACTAGCGGCCTACGAGCAGTACGTC.

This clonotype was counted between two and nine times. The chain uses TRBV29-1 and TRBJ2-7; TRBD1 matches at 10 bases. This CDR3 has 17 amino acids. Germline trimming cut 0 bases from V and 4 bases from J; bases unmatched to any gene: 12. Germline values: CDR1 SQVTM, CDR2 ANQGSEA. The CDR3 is CSVEDGREGQGRYEQYF. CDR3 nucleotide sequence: TGCAGCGTTGAAGATGGAAGGGAGGGACAGGGGCGTTACGAGCAGTACTTC.

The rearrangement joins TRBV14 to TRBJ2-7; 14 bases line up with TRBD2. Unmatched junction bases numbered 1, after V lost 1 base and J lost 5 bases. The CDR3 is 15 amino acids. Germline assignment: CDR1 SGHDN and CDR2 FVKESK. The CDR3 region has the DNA TGTGCCAGCAGCCAAGGGACTAGCGGGGGGAACGAGCAGTACGTC. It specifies CASSQGTSGGNEQYV.

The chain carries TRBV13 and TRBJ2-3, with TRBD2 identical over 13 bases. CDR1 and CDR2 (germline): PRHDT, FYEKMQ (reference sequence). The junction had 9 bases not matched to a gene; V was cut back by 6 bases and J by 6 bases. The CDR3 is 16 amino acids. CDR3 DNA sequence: TGTGCCAGCAGAAAACTAGCGGGAGGGCCAGGGGATACGCAGTATTTT. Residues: CASRKLAGGPGDTQYF.

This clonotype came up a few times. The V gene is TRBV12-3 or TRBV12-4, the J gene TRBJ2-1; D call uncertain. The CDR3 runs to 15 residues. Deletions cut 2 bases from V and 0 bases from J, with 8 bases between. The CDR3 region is CASSLYQSSYNEQFF. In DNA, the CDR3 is TGTGCCAGCAGTTTATATCAGAGCTCCTACAATGAGCAGTTCTTC.

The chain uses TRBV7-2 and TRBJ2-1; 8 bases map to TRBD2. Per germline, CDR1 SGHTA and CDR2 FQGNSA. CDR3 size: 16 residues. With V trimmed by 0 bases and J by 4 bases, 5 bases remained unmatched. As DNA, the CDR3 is TGTGCCAGCAGCTTAGCTAGTAGCGGGACATACAATGAGCAGTTCTTC. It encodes CASSLASSGTYNEQFF.

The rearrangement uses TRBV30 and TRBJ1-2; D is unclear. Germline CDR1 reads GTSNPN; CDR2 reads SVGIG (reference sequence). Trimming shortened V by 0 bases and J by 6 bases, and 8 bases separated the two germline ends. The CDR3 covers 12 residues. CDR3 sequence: CAWSVSLNGYTF. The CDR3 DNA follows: TGTGCCTGGAGTGTCTCCCTAAATGGCTACACCTTC. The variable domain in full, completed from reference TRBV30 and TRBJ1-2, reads SQTIHQWPATLVQPVGSPLSLECTVEGTSNPNLYWYRQAAGRGLQLLFYSVGIGQISSEVPQNLSASRPQDRQFILSSKKLLLSDSGFYLCAWSVSLNGYTFGSGTRLTVV.

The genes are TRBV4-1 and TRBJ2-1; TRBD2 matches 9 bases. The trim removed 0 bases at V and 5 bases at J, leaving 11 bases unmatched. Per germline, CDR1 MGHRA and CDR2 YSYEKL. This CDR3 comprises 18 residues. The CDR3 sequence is CASSQESGLRLADNEQFF. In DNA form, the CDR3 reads TGCGCCAGCAGCCAAGAATCGGGCTTGCGACTAGCGGACAATGAGCAGTTCTTC.

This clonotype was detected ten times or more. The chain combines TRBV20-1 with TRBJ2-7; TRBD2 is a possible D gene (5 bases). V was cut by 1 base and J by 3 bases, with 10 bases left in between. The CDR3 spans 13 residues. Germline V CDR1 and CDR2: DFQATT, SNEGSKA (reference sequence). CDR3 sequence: CSARGSRDYEQYF. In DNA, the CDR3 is TGCAGTGCTAGAGGATCCCGGGACTACGAGCAGTACTTC.

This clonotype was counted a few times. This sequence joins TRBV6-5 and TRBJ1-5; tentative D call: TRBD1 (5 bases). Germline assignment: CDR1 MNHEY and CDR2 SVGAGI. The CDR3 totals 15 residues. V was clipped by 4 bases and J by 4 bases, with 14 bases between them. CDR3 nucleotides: TGTGCCAGCAGTTCATTACGACAGATTAATCAGCCCCAGCATTTT. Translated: CASSSLRQINQPQHF.

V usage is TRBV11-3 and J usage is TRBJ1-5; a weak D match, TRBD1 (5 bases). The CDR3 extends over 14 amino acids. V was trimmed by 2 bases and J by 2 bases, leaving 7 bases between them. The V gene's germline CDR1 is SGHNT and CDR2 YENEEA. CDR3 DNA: TGTGCCAGCAGCTTAAAGGGGTGCAATCAGCCCCAGCATTTT. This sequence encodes CASSLKGCNQPQHF.

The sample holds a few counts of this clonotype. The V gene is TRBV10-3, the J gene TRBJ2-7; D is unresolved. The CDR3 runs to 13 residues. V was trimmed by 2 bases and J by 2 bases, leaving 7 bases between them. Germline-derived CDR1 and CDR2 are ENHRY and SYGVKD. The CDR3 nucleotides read TGTGCCATCAGTGAGGCCGGTCCCTACGAGCAGTACGTC. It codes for CAISEAGPYEQYV.

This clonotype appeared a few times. CDR3 bases: TGCGCCAGCAGCTTGTGGTCATCACAGGGCAACACTGAAGCTTTCTTT. Its protein product is CASSLWSSQGNTEAFF. This chain joins TRBV5-1 and TRBJ1-1; D might be TRBD1 (6 bases). V was pared by 1 base and J by 2 bases, with 15 bases between. The CDR3 consists of 16 residues. CDR1 and CDR2 from the germline V gene are SGHRS and YFSETQ.

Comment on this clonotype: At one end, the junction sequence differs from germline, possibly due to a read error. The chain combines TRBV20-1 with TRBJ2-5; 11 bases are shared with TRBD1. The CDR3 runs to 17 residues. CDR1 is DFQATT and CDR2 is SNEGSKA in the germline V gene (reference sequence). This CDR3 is CTASLRGTGGPRGTQYF. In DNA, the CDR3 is TGCACTGCTAGCTTAAGGGGGACAGGGGGACCAAGAGGGACCCAGTACTTC.

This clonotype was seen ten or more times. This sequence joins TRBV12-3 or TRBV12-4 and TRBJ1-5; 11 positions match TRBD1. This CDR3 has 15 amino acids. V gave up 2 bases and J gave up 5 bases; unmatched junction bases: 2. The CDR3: CASSLRDRGYQPQHF. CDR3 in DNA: TGTGCCAGCAGTTTAAGGGACAGGGGGTATCAGCCCCAGCATTTT.

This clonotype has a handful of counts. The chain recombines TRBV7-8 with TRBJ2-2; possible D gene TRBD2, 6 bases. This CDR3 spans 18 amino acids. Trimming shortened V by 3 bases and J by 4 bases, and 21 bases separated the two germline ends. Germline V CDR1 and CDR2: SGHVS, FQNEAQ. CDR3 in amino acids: CASSLRTGGALLTGELFF. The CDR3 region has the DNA TGTGCCAGCAGCTTGAGGACTGGAGGGGCCCTACTCACCGGGGAGCTGTTTTTT.

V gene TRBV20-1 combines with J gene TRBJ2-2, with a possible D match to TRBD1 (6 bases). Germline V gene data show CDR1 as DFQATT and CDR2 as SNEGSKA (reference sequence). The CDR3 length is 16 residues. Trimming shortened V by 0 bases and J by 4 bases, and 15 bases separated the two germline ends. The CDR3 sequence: CSARDFGTGSTGELFF. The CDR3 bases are TGCAGTGCTAGAGATTTTGGAACAGGGAGCACCGGGGAGCTGTTTTTT.